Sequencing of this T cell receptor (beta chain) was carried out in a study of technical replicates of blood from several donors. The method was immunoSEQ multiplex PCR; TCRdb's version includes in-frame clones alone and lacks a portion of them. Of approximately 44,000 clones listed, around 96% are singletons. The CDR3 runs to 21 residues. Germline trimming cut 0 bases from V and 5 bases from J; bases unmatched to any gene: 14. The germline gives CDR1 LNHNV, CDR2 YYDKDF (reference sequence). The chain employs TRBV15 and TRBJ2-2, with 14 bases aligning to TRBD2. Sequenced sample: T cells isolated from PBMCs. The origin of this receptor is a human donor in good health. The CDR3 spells CATSRDEPGLAGEWITGELFF. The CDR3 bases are TGTGCCACCAGCAGAGATGAACCGGGACTAGCGGGAGAATGGATTACCGGGGAGCTGTTTTTT.